These T cell receptor beta chains were read from a single sample in a study of long-term antiretroviral therapy in people with HIV. Here immunoSEQ multiplex PCR was the method, and the copy in TCRdb shows in-frame clones only, minus some. This repertoire shows some 30,000 clones, 90% to 95% found once; its top ten account for 2.7%. This specimen consisted of unsorted PBMCs, obtained just over 7.2 years after starting antiretroviral therapy. These receptor sequences come from a man between 45 and 60 years old with HIV. The CDR3 runs from the conserved cysteine through the conserved F or W. Fields, in order: clone size, V gene, J gene, D gene, CDR3 protein, CDR3 DNA. D genes are given only for firm matches. Clone size is not always given. Where it is, it says once, few, many or a class for expanded clones.

size: NA
V: TRBV5-6
J: TRBJ2-7
D: NA
CDR3: CASSLEQVYEQYF
DNA: TGTGCCAGCAGCTTGGAACAGGTCTACGAGCAGTACTTC

size: NA
V: TRBV9
J: TRBJ2-2
D: NA
CDR3: CASSVVAAGELFF
DNA: TGTGCCAGCAGCGTAGTTGCGGCCGGGGAGCTGTTTTTT

size: NA
V: TRBV13
J: TRBJ1-4
D: NA
CDR3: CASSLASNEKLFF
DNA: TGTGCCAGCAGCTTAGCCAGTAATGAAAAACTGTTTTTT

size: NA
V: TRBV7-2
J: TRBJ2-7
D: NA
CDR3: CASSPDGYYEQYF
DNA: TGTGCCAGCAGTCCGGACGGGTACTACGAGCAGTACTTC

size: NA
V: TRBV7-9
J: TRBJ1-1
D: NA
CDR3: CASSSTGPEAFF
DNA: TGTGCCAGCAGCTCCACAGGCCCTGAAGCTTTCTTT

size: NA
V: TRBV10-3
J: TRBJ1-3
D: NA
CDR3: CAILSSGNTIYF
DNA: TGTGCCATCCTGAGCTCTGGAAACACCATATATTTT

size: NA
V: TRBV4-1
J: TRBJ1-2
D: TRBD1
CDR3: CASSPGTGGRGYTF
DNA: TGCGCCAGCAGCCCCGGGACAGGGGGCCGCGGCTACACCTTC

size: NA
V: TRBV6-1
J: TRBJ1-5
D: TRBD1
CDR3: CASSHRDRALQPQHF
DNA: TGTGCCAGCAGTCACCGGGACAGGGCCCTTCAGCCCCAGCATTTT

size: NA
V: TRBV7-8
J: TRBJ2-3
D: NA
CDR3: CASSLERRSTDTQYF
DNA: TGTGCCAGCAGCTTAGAACGGAGAAGCACAGATACGCAGTATTTT

size: NA
V: TRBV6-1
J: TRBJ2-4
D: TRBD1
CDR3: CASSDGQGRDIQYF
DNA: TGTGCCAGCAGCGACGGACAGGGGCGAGACATTCAGTACTTC

size: NA
V: TRBV9
J: TRBJ2-7
D: TRBD1
CDR3: CASSDRDSSSEQYF
DNA: TGTGCCAGCAGCGACCGGGACAGCTCTAGTGAGCAGTACTTC

size: NA
V: TRBV7-9
J: TRBJ2-7
D: NA
CDR3: CASETESSYEQYF
DNA: TGTGCCAGCGAGACAGAGAGCTCCTACGAGCAGTACTTC

size: NA
V: TRBV6-5
J: TRBJ2-7
D: TRBD2
CDR3: CASSNSGGNEQYF
DNA: TGTGCCAGCAGCAATAGCGGGGGGAACGAGCAGTACTTC

size: NA
V: TRBV9
J: TRBJ1-1
D: NA
CDR3: CASSVVGGWNTEAFF
DNA: TGTGCCAGCAGCGTAGTAGGCGGATGGAACACTGAAGCTTTCTTT

size: NA
V: TRBV6-5
J: TRBJ2-3
D: NA
CDR3: CASSYKNTQYF
DNA: TGTGCCAGCAGTTATAAAAATACGCAGTATTTT

size: NA
V: TRBV10-3
J: TRBJ2-1
D: TRBD2
CDR3: CAISEGDYFNEQFF
DNA: TGTGCCATCAGTGAGGGGGACTATTTCAATGAGCAGTTCTTC

size: once
V: TRBV12-5
J: TRBJ1-1
D: NA
CDR3: CASGHGISNEAFF
DNA: TGTGCTAGTGGCCATGGAATTAGCAATGAAGCTTTCTTT

size: NA
V: TRBV6-5
J: TRBJ2-2
D: TRBD2
CDR3: CASRKSGDTGELFF
DNA: TGTGCCAGCAGGAAAAGCGGGGACACCGGGGAGCTGTTTTTT

size: once
V: TRBV2
J: TRBJ2-7
D: TRBD2
CDR3: CASSERALAGWYYEQYF
DNA: TGTGCCAGCAGTGAGAGGGCCTTAGCGGGGTGGTACTACGAGCAGTACTTC

size: NA
V: TRBV7-9
J: TRBJ1-2
D: NA
CDR3: CASSLVPSSNYGYTF
DNA: TGTGCCAGCAGCTTAGTCCCCAGTTCTAACTATGGCTACACCTTC

size: NA
V: TRBV5-4
J: TRBJ1-3
D: TRBD1
CDR3: CASSLGGQGSPSGNTIYF
DNA: TGTGCCAGCAGCTTGGGGGGACAGGGGAGCCCCTCTGGAAACACCATATATTTT

size: NA
V: TRBV4-3
J: TRBJ2-3
D: NA
CDR3: CASGRDSRTDTQYF
DNA: TGCGCCAGCGGAAGGGACTCCCGCACAGATACGCAGTATTTT